The clone carrying this T cell receptor (beta chain) was picked up a small number of times. This sample was taken from a study of blood T cell repertoires in COVID-19. Study information: Samples taken during acute and convalescent COVID-19 were collected in the United States, Italy and Spain.

Seattle participants joined during active infection and were tracked over time. As processed by the authors: Estimates of nucleated cell counts were drawn from the amplification of reference gene primers. Profiling relied on immunoSEQ multiplex PCR, and the TCRdb table lists in-frame clones only, not all of them. The V and J calls and clone size come from that table; D and trimming were worked out from the DNA. The table lists hundreds of thousands of clones, 75% to 85% of them singletons. Germline CDR1 reads LNHDA; CDR2 reads SQIVND (reference sequence). The CDR3 is made up of 15 amino acids. Trimming took 7 bases from V and 1 from J; bases not matched to a gene: 7.

V gene TRBV19 combines with J gene TRBJ1-1; 9 bases fit TRBD1. This clonotype was obtained from a woman in her 30s with COVID-19, enrolled during active disease. Sequencing was performed on peripheral blood. The CDR3: CASNPPGQGNTEAFF. CDR3 DNA sequence: TGTGCCAGTAACCCACCGGGACAGGGGAACACTGAAGCTTTCTTT.